The present T cell receptor beta chain was sequenced within a study of T cell responses to AZD1222 COVID-19 vaccine. Overall study results and limits: Only five or six AZD1222 recipients tested seropositive at baseline.

Comment on this clone: Its antigen is currently unknown.

The CDR3 sequence is 16 residues long. Trimming cost V 1 base and J 3 bases; bases outside gene matches: 6. The germline V gene encodes CDR1 LNHDA and CDR2 SQIVND (reference sequence). Produced via immunoSEQ multiplex PCR; TCRdb's table is partial and in-frame only. This sample yields 95,000 to 110,000 clones, of which about 90% are seen a single time; roughly 20% belongs to the top ten. The starting material was peripheral blood, obtained on day 0 of AZD1222 vaccination. The sequence came from an adult in good health. The chain combines TRBV19 with TRBJ1-5; TRBD1 aligns across 7 bases. CDR3 sequence (DNA): TGTGCCAGTAGTATAGGCCCTGACAGGGTCAATCAGCCCCAGCATTTT. Translation gives CASSIGPDRVNQPQHF.